These 14 T cell receptor beta chains were sequenced from one sample in a study of T cell responses to AZD1222 COVID-19 vaccine. TCRdb keeps only in-frame clones here, not all; method: immunoSEQ multiplex PCR. The table records some 130,000 clones, roughly 90% of them present only once. Sequences were derived from peripheral blood, sampled on day 0 of AZD1222 vaccination. The source is an adult in good health.

The chain combines TRBV4-1 with TRBJ2-5, with D perhaps matching TRBD1 or TRBD2 (5 bases each). V was pared by 4 bases and J by 1 base, with 16 bases between. Germline V gene data show CDR1 as MGHRA and CDR2 as YSYEKL. The CDR3 is 16 residues long. In DNA, the CDR3 is TGCGCCAGCAGCCCAACGGGGCCCCCCATCCAAGAGACCCAGTACTTC. Residues: CASSPTGPPIQETQYF.

The rearrangement uses TRBV5-4 and TRBJ1-1; D gene ambiguous. The CDR3 contains 12 residues. The germline CDR1 and CDR2 sequences are SGHNT and YYREEE (reference sequence). The germline V and J ends were trimmed by 4 bases and 6 bases, with 10 bases remaining between them. The CDR3 region is CASSPLHSEAFF. CDR3 DNA: TGTGCCAGCAGCCCCTTGCACTCTGAAGCTTTCTTT. Filled out from reference TRBV5-4 and TRBJ1-1, the complete variable domain reads ETGVTQSPTHLIKTRGQQVTLRCSSQSGHNTVSWYQQALGQGPQFIFQYYREEENGRGNFPPRFSGLQFPNYSSELNVNALELDDSALYLCASSPLHSEAFFGQGTRLTVV.

The J gene is TRBJ2-2, the V gene TRBV19, with a possible D match to TRBD1 (6 bases). Per the germline V gene, CDR1 is LNHDA and CDR2 is SQIVND (reference sequence). V dropped 2 bases and J dropped 2 bases, with 15 bases sitting between them. The CDR3 is 17 amino acids. Written as DNA, the CDR3 is TGTGCCAGTAGTATACAACCTACAGGGCCCAACACCGGGGAGCTGTTTTTT. This gives the protein CASSIQPTGPNTGELFF.

The rearrangement links TRBV7-2 to TRBJ2-7; 8 bases map to TRBD2. The CDR3 consists of 16 residues. The germline CDR1 and CDR2 sequences are SGHTA and FQGNSA. V was pared by 5 bases and J by 4 bases, with 13 bases of the junction left unmatched. The CDR3 sequence: CASSLNGNLAGYEQYF. The CDR3 nucleotides read TGTGCCAGCAGCCTCAACGGGAACCTAGCGGGTTACGAGCAGTACTTC.

The gene calls are TRBV5-5 and TRBJ1-2; 8 nucleotides agree with TRBD1. The CDR3 extends over 14 amino acids. Germline CDR1 is SGHKS and CDR2 is YYEKEE (reference sequence). V shed 4 bases and J 7 bases; nucleotides not matched to a gene: 9. In DNA form, the CDR3 reads TGTGCCAGCAGCCCTTTAACAGGGGGGAGTGGCTACACCTTC. This gives the protein CASSPLTGGSGYTF.

The chain recombines TRBV19 with TRBJ1-6, with D unclear. The CDR3 has 15 residues. The ends were cut back, 5 bases at V and 0 bases at J, with 8 bases in the middle. Germline V lookup: CDR1 LNHDA, CDR2 SQIVND (reference sequence). The CDR3 DNA sequence: TGTGCCAGTAGTCTCATTAGCTCCTATAATTCACCCCTCCACTTT. It yields the protein CASSLISSYNSPLHF.

V usage is TRBV18 and J usage is TRBJ1-1, with no clear D. V lost 3 bases to trimming and J lost 11 bases, with 28 bases between them. This CDR3 region has 17 residues. Germline V gene sequence: CDR1 KGHSH, CDR2 LQKENI. CDR3 in amino acids: CASSPYSAVSGEEVAFF. CDR3 sequence (DNA): TGTGCCAGCTCACCCTACAGCGCGGTTAGTGGGGAGGAGGTGGCTTTCTTT.

The chain joins TRBV6-5 to TRBJ1-1; D call uncertain. This CDR3 spans 15 amino acids. Trimming cost V 7 bases and J 1 base, with 16 bases left between them. CDR1 and CDR2 from the germline V gene are MNHEY and SVGAGI. Written as DNA, the CDR3 is TGTGCCAGCACCCGGGTCTGGGAGGGGAACACTGAAGCTTTCTTT. It codes for CASTRVWEGNTEAFF.

In this sample, this clone turned up a few times. The chain combines TRBV5-1 with TRBJ1-3; TRBD1 is a possible D gene (5 bases). Trimming pared 1 base from V and 0 bases from J, leaving 14 bases between. The germline V gene has CDR1 SGHRS and CDR2 YFSETQ. This CDR3 spans 17 amino acids. CDR3 region: CASSLSVGGDSGNTIYF. Here the CDR3 DNA reads TGCGCCAGCAGCTTGTCCGTGGGGGGTGACTCTGGAAACACCATATATTTT. The complete variable domain, with remaining parts taken from reference TRBV5-1 and TRBJ1-3, reads KAGVTQTPRYLIKTRGQQVTLSCSPISGHRSVSWYQQTPGQGLQFLFEYFSETQRNKGNFPGRFSGRQFSNSRSEMNVSTLELGDSALYLCASSLSVGGDSGNTIYFGEGSWLTVV.

The chain uses TRBV27 and TRBJ2-1; unclear D gene. The CDR3 has 11 amino acids. The V end was cut by 3 bases, the J end by 4 bases, with 1 base between. The V gene's germline CDR1 is MNHEY and CDR2 SMNVEV (reference sequence). The CDR3 spells CASSFYNEQFF. For the CDR3, the DNA is TGTGCCAGCAGTTTTTACAATGAGCAGTTCTTC.

V usage is TRBV19 and J usage is TRBJ1-2; D is perhaps TRBD1 (6 bases). The CDR3 is made up of 14 amino acids. Germline assignment: CDR1 LNHDA and CDR2 SQIVND (reference sequence). Trimming removed 6 bases at V and 4 bases at J, with 15 bases between. In DNA form, the CDR3 reads TGTGCCAGTAGAAAACAGGGAAATCTCTATGGCTACACCTTC. Amino acid sequence: CASRKQGNLYGYTF.

The chain couples TRBV5-1 to TRBJ2-2; TRBD2 agrees at 12 bases. Germline assignment: CDR1 SGHRS and CDR2 YFSETQ. Trimming cost V 0 bases and J 3 bases; bases outside gene matches: 6. CDR3 length: 18 amino acids. The DNA for the CDR3 is TGCGCCAGCAGCTTGGTGCTAGCGGGGGGGCGGGACACCGGGGAGCTGTTTTTT. Translated: CASSLVLAGGRDTGELFF. The full variable domain, completed using reference TRBV5-1 and TRBJ2-2, is KAGVTQTPRYLIKTRGQQVTLSCSPISGHRSVSWYQQTPGQGLQFLFEYFSETQRNKGNFPGRFSGRQFSNSRSEMNVSTLELGDSALYLCASSLVLAGGRDTGELFFGEGSRLTVL.

The CDR3 nucleotides are TGTGCCAGCAGTTTAGGAGGAGCGGGGGAGCTGTTTTTT. It specifies CASSLGGAGELFF. The V and J genes are TRBV12-3 or TRBV12-4 and TRBJ2-2; D remains ambiguous. V lost 1 base and J lost 8, with 8 bases in between. The CDR3 extends over 13 amino acids.

V and J are TRBV5-3 and TRBJ2-2; TRBD1 matches at 9 bases. TRBV5-3 is classed as an ORF, of uncertain function. V lost 5 bases, J lost 4 bases, and 12 bases stayed unmatched. The CDR3 contains 17 residues. The CDR3 loop is CARRPIQGQGITGELFF. The CDR3, as DNA: TGTGCCAGAAGACCAATTCAGGGACAGGGAATCACCGGGGAGCTGTTTTTT.